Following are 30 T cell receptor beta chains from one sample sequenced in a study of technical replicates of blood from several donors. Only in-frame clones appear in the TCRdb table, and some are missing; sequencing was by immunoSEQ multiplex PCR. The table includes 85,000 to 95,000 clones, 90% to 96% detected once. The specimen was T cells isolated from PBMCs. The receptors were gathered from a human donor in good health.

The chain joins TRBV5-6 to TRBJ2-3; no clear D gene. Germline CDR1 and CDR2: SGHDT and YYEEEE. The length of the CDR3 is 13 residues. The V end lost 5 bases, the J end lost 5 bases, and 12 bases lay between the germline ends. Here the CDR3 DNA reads TGTGCCAGCAGGGAGAGACTGTTAGATACGCAGTATTTT. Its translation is CASRERLLDTQYF.

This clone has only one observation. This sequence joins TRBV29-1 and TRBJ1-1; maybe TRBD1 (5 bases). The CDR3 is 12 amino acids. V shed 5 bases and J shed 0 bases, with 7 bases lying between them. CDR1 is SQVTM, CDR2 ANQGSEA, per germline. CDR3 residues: CSVRQLNTEAFF. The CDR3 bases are TGCAGCGTTCGACAGTTGAACACTGAAGCTTTCTTT.

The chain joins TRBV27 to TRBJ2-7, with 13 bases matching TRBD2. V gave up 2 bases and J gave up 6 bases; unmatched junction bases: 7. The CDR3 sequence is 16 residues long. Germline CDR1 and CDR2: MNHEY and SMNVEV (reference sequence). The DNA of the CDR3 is TGTGCCAGCAGTTTAATACTAGCGGGAGGGCCCAGCGAGCAGTACTTC. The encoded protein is CASSLILAGGPSEQYF.

This CDR3 is CAWDMSVFSYNEQFF. The CDR3 nucleotides are TGTGCCTGGGACATGTCGGTATTCTCCTACAATGAGCAGTTCTTC. The chain uses TRBV30 and TRBJ2-1; the D is unclear. Trimming took 5 bases from V and 0 from J, leaving 14 bases between them. The CDR3 is 15 residues long. Per the germline V gene, CDR1 is GTSNPN and CDR2 is SVGIG (reference sequence).

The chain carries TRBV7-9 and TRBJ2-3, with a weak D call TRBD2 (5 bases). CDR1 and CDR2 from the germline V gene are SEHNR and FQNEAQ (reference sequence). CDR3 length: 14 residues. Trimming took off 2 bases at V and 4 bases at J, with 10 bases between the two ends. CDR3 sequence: CASSLYGVSDTQYF. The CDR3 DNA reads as TGTGCCAGCAGCTTATACGGGGTATCAGATACGCAGTATTTT.

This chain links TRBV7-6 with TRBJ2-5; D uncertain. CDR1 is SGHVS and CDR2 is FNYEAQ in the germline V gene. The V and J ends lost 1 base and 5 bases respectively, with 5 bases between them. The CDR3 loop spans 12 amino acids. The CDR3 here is CASSLVQETQYF. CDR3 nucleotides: TGTGCCAGCAGCTTAGTCCAGGAGACCCAGTACTTC. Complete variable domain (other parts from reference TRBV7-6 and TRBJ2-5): GAGVSQSPRYKVTKRGQDVALRCDPISGHVSLYWYRQALGQGPEFLTYFNYEAQQDKSGLPNDRFSAERPEGSISTLTIQRTEQRDSAMYRCASSLVQETQYFGPGTRLLVL.

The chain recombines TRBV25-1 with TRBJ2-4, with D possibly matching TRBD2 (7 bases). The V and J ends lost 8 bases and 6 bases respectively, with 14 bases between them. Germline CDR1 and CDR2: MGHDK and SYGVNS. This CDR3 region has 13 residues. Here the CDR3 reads CASGKGEGNIQYF. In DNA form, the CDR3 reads TGTGCCAGCGGAAAGGGGGAGGGAAACATTCAGTACTTC.

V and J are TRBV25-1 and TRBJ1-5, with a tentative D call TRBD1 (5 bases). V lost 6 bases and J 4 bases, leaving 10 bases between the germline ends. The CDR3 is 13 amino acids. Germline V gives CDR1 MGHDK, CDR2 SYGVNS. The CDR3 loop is CASSSTANQPQHF. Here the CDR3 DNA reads TGTGCCAGCAGCTCGACAGCAAATCAGCCCCAGCATTTT. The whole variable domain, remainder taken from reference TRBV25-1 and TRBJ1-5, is EADIYQTPRYLVIGTGKKITLECSQTMGHDKMYWYQQDPGMELHLIHYSYGVNSTEKGDLSSESTVSRIRTEHFPLTLESARPSHTSQYLCASSSTANQPQHFGDGTRLSIL.

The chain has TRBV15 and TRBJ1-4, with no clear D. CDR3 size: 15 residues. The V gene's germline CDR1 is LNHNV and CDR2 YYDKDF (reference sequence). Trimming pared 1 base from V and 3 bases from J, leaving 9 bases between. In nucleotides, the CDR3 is TGTGCCACCAGCAGAGTCGTATCCTCTAATGAAAAACTGTTTTTT. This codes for CATSRVVSSNEKLFF.

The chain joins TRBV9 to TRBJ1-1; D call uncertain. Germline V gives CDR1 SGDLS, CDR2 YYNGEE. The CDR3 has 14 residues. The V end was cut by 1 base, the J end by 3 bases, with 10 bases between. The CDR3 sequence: CASSVNPQYTEAFF. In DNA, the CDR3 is TGTGCCAGCAGCGTAAACCCACAGTACACTGAAGCTTTCTTT.

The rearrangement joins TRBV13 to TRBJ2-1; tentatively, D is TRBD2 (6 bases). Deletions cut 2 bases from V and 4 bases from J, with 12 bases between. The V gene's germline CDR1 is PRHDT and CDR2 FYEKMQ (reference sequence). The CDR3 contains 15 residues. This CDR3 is CASSLSGLLYNEQFF. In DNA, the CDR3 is TGTGCCAGCAGCTTATCGGGACTTCTATACAATGAGCAGTTCTTC.

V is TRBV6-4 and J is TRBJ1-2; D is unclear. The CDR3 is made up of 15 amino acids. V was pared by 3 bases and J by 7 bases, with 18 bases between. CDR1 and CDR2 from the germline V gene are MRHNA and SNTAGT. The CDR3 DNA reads TGTGCCAGCAGTGAATCCCAGAGGTATCCATCTGGCTACACCTTC. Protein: CASSESQRYPSGYTF.

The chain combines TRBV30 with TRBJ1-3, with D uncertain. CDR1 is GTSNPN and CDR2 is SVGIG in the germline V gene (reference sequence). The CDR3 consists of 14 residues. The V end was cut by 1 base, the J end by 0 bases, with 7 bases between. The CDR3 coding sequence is TGTGCCTGGAGTGCCGGGATCTCTGGAAACACCATATATTTT. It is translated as CAWSAGISGNTIYF.

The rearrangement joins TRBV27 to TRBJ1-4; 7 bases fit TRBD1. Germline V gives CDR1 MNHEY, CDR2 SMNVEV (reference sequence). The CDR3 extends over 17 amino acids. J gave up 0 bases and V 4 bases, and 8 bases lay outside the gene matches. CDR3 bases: TGTGCCAGCAGTTCGGGACAGCACACCTCAACTAATGAAAAACTGTTTTTT. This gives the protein CASSSGQHTSTNEKLFF.

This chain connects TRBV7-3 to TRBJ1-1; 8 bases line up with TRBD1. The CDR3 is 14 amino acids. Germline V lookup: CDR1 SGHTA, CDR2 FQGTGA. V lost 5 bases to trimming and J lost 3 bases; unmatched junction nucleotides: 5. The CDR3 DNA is TGTGCCAGCAGCGACAGGGGTAGCTACACTGAAGCTTTCTTT. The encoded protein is CASSDRGSYTEAFF.

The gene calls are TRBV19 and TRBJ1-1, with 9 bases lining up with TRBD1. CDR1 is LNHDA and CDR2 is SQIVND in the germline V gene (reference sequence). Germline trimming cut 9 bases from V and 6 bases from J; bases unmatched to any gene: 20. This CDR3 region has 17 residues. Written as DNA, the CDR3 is TGTGCCAGCCAGGCGGGGACAGGGACATTGGGACTGTCTGAAGCTTTCTTT. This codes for CASQAGTGTLGLSEAFF.

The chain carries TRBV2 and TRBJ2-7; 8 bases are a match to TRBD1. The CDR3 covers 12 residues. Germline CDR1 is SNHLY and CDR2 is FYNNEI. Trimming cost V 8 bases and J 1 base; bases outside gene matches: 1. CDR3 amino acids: CASDRGSYEQYF. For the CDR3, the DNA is TGTGCCAGCGACAGGGGTTCCTACGAGCAGTACTTC.

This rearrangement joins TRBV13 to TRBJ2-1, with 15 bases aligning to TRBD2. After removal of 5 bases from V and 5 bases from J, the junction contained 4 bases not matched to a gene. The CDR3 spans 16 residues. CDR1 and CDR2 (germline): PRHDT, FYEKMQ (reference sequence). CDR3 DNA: TGTGCCAGCAGCCCGGGACTAGCGGGAGGAAACAATGAGCAGTTCTTC. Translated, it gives CASSPGLAGGNNEQFF.

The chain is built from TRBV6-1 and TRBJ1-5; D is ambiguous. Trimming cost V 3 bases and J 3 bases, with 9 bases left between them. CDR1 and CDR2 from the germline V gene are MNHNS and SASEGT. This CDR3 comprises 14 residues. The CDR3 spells CASSDRRNNQPQHF. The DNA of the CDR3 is TGTGCCAGCAGTGACAGGCGTAACAATCAGCCCCAGCATTTT.

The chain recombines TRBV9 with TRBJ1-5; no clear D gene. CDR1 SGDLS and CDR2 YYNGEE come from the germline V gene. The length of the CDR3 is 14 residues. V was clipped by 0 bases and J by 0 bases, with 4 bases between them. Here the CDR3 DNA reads TGTGCCAGCAGCGTAGGTCATAGCAATCAGCCCCAGCATTTT. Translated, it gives CASSVGHSNQPQHF.

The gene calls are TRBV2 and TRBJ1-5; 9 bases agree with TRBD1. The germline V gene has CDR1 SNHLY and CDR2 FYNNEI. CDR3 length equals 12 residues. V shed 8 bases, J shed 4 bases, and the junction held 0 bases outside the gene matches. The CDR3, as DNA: TGTGCCAGCGGACAGGGGAATCAGCCCCAGCATTTT. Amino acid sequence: CASGQGNQPQHF.

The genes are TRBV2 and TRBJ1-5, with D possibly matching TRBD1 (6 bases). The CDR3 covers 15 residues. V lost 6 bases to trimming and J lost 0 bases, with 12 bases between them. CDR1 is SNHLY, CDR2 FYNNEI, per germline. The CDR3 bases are TGTGCCAGCAGGGACAGATTGTATAGCAATCAGCCCCAGCATTTT. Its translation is CASRDRLYSNQPQHF.

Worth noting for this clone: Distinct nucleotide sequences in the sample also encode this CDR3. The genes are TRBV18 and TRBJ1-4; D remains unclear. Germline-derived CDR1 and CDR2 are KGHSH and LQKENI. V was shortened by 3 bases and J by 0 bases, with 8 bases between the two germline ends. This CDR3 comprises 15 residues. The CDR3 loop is CASSPPGATNEKLFF. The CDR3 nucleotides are TGTGCCAGCTCACCTCCCGGGGCAACTAATGAAAAACTGTTTTTT.

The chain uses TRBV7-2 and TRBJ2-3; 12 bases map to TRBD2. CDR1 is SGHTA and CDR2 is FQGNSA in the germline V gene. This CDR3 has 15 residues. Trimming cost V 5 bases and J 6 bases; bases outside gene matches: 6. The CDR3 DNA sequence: TGTGCCAGCAGCATCACTAGCGGGAGGACTGATACGCAGTATTTT. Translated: CASSITSGRTDTQYF.

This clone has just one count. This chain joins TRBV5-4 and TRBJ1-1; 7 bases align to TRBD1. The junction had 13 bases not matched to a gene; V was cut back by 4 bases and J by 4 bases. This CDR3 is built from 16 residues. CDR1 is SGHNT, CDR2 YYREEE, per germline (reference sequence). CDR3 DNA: TGTGCCAGCAGCAGAGACAGACGGGCAGGGGGCACTGAAGCTTTCTTT. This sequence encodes CASSRDRRAGGTEAFF. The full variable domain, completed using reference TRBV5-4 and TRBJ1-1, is ETGVTQSPTHLIKTRGQQVTLRCSSQSGHNTVSWYQQALGQGPQFIFQYYREEENGRGNFPPRFSGLQFPNYSSELNVNALELDDSALYLCASSRDRRAGGTEAFFGQGTRLTVV.

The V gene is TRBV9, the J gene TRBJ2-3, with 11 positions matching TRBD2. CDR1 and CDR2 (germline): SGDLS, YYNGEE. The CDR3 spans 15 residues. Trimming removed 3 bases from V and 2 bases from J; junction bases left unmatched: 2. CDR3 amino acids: CASSDSGRATDTQYF. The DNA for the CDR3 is TGTGCCAGCAGCGATAGCGGGAGGGCCACAGATACGCAGTATTTT.

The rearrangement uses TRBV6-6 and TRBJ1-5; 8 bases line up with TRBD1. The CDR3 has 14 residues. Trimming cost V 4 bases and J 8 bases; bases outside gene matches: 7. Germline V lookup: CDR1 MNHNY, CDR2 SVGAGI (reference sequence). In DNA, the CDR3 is TGTGCCAGCAGTTTTGGACAGGGCGGGGAGCCCCAGCATTTT. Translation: CASSFGQGGEPQHF.

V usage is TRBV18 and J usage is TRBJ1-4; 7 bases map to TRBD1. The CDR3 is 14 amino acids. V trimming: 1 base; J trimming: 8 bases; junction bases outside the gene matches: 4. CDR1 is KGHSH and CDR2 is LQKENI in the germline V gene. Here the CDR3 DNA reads TGTGCCAGCTCACCACGGGACAGCCGGGAAAAACTGTTTTTT. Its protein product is CASSPRDSREKLFF.

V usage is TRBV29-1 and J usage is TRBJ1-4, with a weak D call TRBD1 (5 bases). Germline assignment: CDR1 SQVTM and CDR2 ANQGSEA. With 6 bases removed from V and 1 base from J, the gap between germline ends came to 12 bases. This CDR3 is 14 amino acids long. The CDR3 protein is CSVNLRGTNEKLFF. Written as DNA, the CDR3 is TGCAGCGTAAATCTTAGGGGAACTAATGAAAAACTGTTTTTT.

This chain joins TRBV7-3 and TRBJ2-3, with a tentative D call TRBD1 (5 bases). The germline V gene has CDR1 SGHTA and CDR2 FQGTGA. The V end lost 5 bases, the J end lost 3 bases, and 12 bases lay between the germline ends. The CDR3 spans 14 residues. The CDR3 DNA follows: TGTGCCAGCAGCCTGGGGCTAGTAACAGATACGCAGTATTTT. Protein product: CASSLGLVTDTQYF.